Below, 26 T cell receptor beta chains from the same sample are listed, as sequenced in a study of T-cell memory formation after mild COVID-19. Using its own MiXCR run on the 5' RACE reads, TCRdb lists one record per CDR3 protein. This sample has about 190,000 distinct CDR3 sequences, with 15% to 20% found just once. The sample was PBMCs or a T cell subset sorted from them (not recorded which). The receptors shown here come from an adult woman who had mild COVID-19 (a few samples of this study predate the infection). Cell type and time point are not known.

Many counts were recorded for this clonotype. The genes are TRBV5-1 and TRBJ2-3, with 13 bases identical to TRBD2. The CDR3 runs 16 residues. The trim removed 3 bases at V and 1 base at J, leaving 2 bases unmatched. Germline assignment: CDR1 SGHRS and CDR2 YFSETQ. This chain's CDR3 is CASSWGTSGGTDTQYF. Written as DNA, the CDR3 is TGCGCCAGCAGCTGGGGGACTAGCGGGGGCACAGATACGCAGTATTTT. The full variable domain, in which reference TRBV5-1 and TRBJ2-3 provide the parts outside the CDR3, is KAGVTQTPRYLIKTRGQQVTLSCSPISGHRSVSWYQQTPGQGLQFLFEYFSETQRNKGNFPGRFSGRQFSNSRSEMNVSTLELGDSALYLCASSWGTSGGTDTQYFGPGTRLTVL.

This clonotype has just a few counts. The J gene is TRBJ2-7, the V gene TRBV7-9; 7 nucleotides agree with TRBD2. From germline, CDR1 is SEHNR and CDR2 FQNEAQ (reference sequence). The CDR3 sequence is 12 residues long. The V gene end was trimmed by 5 bases and the J gene end by 7 bases; junction bases not matched to a gene: 5. The CDR3, as DNA: TGTGCCAGCAGCCGACTAGCCGGGGAGCAGTACTTC. This sequence encodes CASSRLAGEQYF.

V usage is TRBV7-9 and J usage is TRBJ2-7, with 14 bases identical to TRBD2. The CDR3 totals 17 residues. Losses at the gene ends were 7 bases for V and 3 bases for J; bases not matched to a gene: 11. Germline assignment: CDR1 SEHNR and CDR2 FQNEAQ (reference sequence). The CDR3 spells CASTGTSGSESVYEQYF. CDR3 nucleotide sequence: TGTGCCAGCACCGGGACTAGCGGGAGTGAGAGTGTCTACGAGCAGTACTTC.

This clonotype was seen more than once but under ten times. J is TRBJ2-5 and V is TRBV30; 8 bases are a match to TRBD2. Germline V gives CDR1 GTSNPN, CDR2 SVGIG (reference sequence). The V gene end was trimmed by 3 bases and the J gene end by 5 bases; junction bases not matched to a gene: 5. The CDR3 extends over 13 amino acids. CDR3 nucleotides: TGTGCCTGGAGGCCGGGAGGGACGGAGACCCAGTACTTC. It codes for CAWRPGGTETQYF.

Here the CDR3 reads CSALGQGALRYTF. Here the CDR3 DNA reads TGCAGTGCTCTGGGACAGGGGGCTCTTCGCTACACCTTC. The chain is built from TRBV20-1 and TRBJ1-2; TRBD1 agrees at 12 bases. This CDR3 comprises 13 residues. Germline assignment: CDR1 DFQATT and CDR2 SNEGSKA (reference sequence). The V gene end was trimmed by 5 bases and the J gene end by 9 bases; junction bases not matched to a gene: 7.

This chain's CDR3 is CASSYRSSYEQYF. The CDR3 coding sequence is TGCGCCAGCAGCTACAGAAGCTCCTACGAGCAGTACTTC. This chain joins TRBV5-1 and TRBJ2-7; no firm D call. Trimming removed 3 bases at V and 0 bases at J, with 7 bases between. Germline-derived CDR1 and CDR2 are SGHRS and YFSETQ. CDR3 length: 13 residues.

The table lists this clonotype with a few counts. CDR3 in DNA: TGTGCCAGCAGCGAGAGGAACACAGATACGCAGTATTTT. This translates into CASSERNTDTQYF. The chain links TRBV9 to TRBJ2-3; D remains ambiguous. V was clipped by 3 bases and J by 2 bases, with 7 bases between them. Germline assignment: CDR1 SGDLS and CDR2 YYNGEE. This CDR3 has 13 amino acids. Full variable domain (remainder filled in from reference TRBV9 and TRBJ2-3): DSGVTQTPKHLITATGQRVTLRCSPRSGDLSVYWYQQSLDQGLQFLIQYYNGEERAKGNILERFSAQQFPDLHSELNLSSLELGDSALYFCASSERNTDTQYFGPGTRLTVL.

There are a few counts of this clonotype. This chain connects TRBV12-3 or TRBV12-4 to TRBJ1-2; D remains ambiguous. This CDR3 is 16 amino acids long. V lost 2 bases, J lost 2 bases, and 15 bases lay in between. CDR3 sequence: CASSLTPGSRNYGYTF. The CDR3 region has the DNA TGTGCCAGCAGTTTAACCCCTGGCAGCCGAAACTATGGCTACACCTTC.

The V call is TRBV9, the J call TRBJ2-5; 11 bases agree with TRBD2. The germline V gene encodes CDR1 SGDLS and CDR2 YYNGEE. There are 14 residues in the CDR3. Trimming removed 4 bases from V and 5 bases from J; junction bases left unmatched: 4. CDR3 coding DNA: TGTGCCAGCAGCCCCATAGCGGGGGGGGAGACCCAGTACTTC. As protein: CASSPIAGGETQYF.

At least ten counts were recorded for this clonotype. This chain joins TRBV5-1 and TRBJ2-7; no clear D. CDR3 size: 14 residues. Germline values: CDR1 SGHRS, CDR2 YFSETQ. V gave up 0 bases and J gave up 1 base, with 8 bases separating them. The CDR3 DNA follows: TGCGCCAGCAGCTTGGCGGGTCGATCCTACGAGCAGTACTTC. Translation: CASSLAGRSYEQYF.

This clonotype has a handful of counts. V usage is TRBV7-6 and J usage is TRBJ2-1; 12 positions match TRBD2. CDR3 size: 16 residues. Germline trimming cut 5 bases from V and 7 bases from J; bases unmatched to any gene: 9. Per the germline V gene, CDR1 is SGHVS and CDR2 is FNYEAQ. The CDR3 DNA is TGTGCCAGCAGCCCTAGCGGGGGGGCCGTGAGGAATGAGCAGTTCTTC. It encodes CASSPSGGAVRNEQFF.

This clonotype came up a few times. This chain joins TRBV7-8 and TRBJ1-5, with D possibly being TRBD1 (6 bases). The CDR3 has 18 residues. CDR1 is SGHVS, CDR2 FQNEAQ, per germline. Trimming shortened V by 5 bases and J by 1 base, and 21 bases separated the two germline ends. The CDR3 DNA reads TGTGCCAGCAGCCCAGGTCTTGTCAGGGGAAAGAGCAATCAGCCCCAGCATTTT. It is translated as CASSPGLVRGKSNQPQHF. Combining the CDR3 with reference TRBV7-8 and TRBJ1-5 gives the whole variable domain GAGVSQSPRYKVAKRGQDVALRCDPISGHVSLFWYQQALGQGPEFLTYFQNEAQLDKSGLPSDRFFAERPEGSVSTLKIQRTQQEDSAVYLCASSPGLVRGKSNQPQHFGDGTRLSIL.

The rearrangement joins TRBV20-1 to TRBJ2-7; D may be TRBD1 or TRBD2 (5 bases each). CDR3 length: 14 amino acids. Germline CDR1 is DFQATT and CDR2 is SNEGSKA (reference sequence). V was clipped by 3 bases and J by 7 bases, with 19 bases between them. The CDR3 sequence is CSARTGLQRGEQYF. The CDR3 nucleotides read TGCAGTGCTAGGACGGGGCTCCAAAGAGGGGAGCAGTACTTC.

The chain carries TRBV5-5 and TRBJ2-5, with unresolved D. Germline V gene sequence: CDR1 SGHKS, CDR2 YYEKEE (reference sequence). Trimming took off 1 base at V and 2 bases at J, with 12 bases between the two ends. The CDR3 consists of 15 residues. This CDR3 reads CASSLSPLGQETQYF. The CDR3 nucleotides are TGTGCCAGCAGCTTGAGTCCGCTCGGACAAGAGACCCAGTACTTC.

The chain combines TRBV5-5 with TRBJ1-1, with D uncertain. Trimming took off 1 base at V and 0 bases at J, with 10 bases between the two ends. Germline CDR1 reads SGHKS; CDR2 reads YYEKEE (reference sequence). The CDR3 totals 15 residues. CDR3 in amino acids: CASSLNPGLNTEAFF. DNA for the CDR3: TGTGCCAGCAGCTTGAATCCAGGATTGAACACTGAAGCTTTCTTT.

This clonotype was counted between two and nine times. The rearrangement joins TRBV3-1 to TRBJ2-1; 9 bases are a match to TRBD1. CDR3 length: 15 amino acids. Germline CDR1 is LGHDT and CDR2 is YNNKEL (reference sequence). The trim removed 6 bases at V and 7 bases at J, leaving 10 bases unmatched. CDR3 sequence: CASRLGQGDKNEQFF. The CDR3 nucleotides read TGTGCCAGCAGGCTGGGACAGGGAGATAAGAATGAGCAGTTCTTC.

The chain uses TRBV6-5 and TRBJ1-6, with a weak D call TRBD1 (5 bases). Germline lookup yields CDR1 MNHEY and CDR2 SVGAGI. The CDR3 is made up of 15 amino acids. V lost 6 bases and J 9 bases, leaving 18 bases between the germline ends. The CDR3, as DNA: TGTGCCAGCAGACCTCAAATTGACGGGGGTTCACCCCTCCACTTT. The encoded protein is CASRPQIDGGSPLHF.

The rearrangement links TRBV25-1 to TRBJ1-2, with a possible D match to TRBD1 (5 bases). With 4 bases removed from V and 4 bases from J, the gap between germline ends came to 19 bases. Per the germline V gene, CDR1 is MGHDK and CDR2 is SYGVNS. The CDR3 is 16 residues long. The CDR3 DNA reads as TGTGCCAGCAGTGGCTTGGGGCGGATAGGTGGCTATGGCTACACCTTC. This sequence encodes CASSGLGRIGGYGYTF.

This clonotype occurred a few times. This sequence joins TRBV30 and TRBJ2-7, with a weak D call TRBD1 (6 bases). Germline assignment: CDR1 GTSNPN and CDR2 SVGIG (reference sequence). Trimming removed 1 base at V and 1 base at J, with 14 bases between. The CDR3 sequence is 15 residues long. The CDR3 protein is CAWSAGHRRSYEQYF. CDR3 DNA: TGTGCCTGGAGTGCGGGACACCGCCGGTCCTACGAGCAGTACTTC.

There are many counts of this clonotype. The rearrangement uses TRBV12-3 or TRBV12-4 and TRBJ1-2; D is uncertain. CDR3 length: 14 amino acids. Trimming cost V 5 bases and J 3 bases, with 13 bases left between them. DNA of the CDR3: TGTGCCAGCAGTGGACGGGAAAGCGACTATGGCTACACCTTC. This gives the protein CASSGRESDYGYTF.

V and J are TRBV12-3 or TRBV12-4 and TRBJ1-6; TRBD1 matches at 8 bases. V lost 5 bases and J lost 7; bases outside the gene matches: 4. CDR3 size: 14 residues. The CDR3 nucleotides read TGTGCCAGCAGTCGGGACAGGAGCAATTCACCCCTCCACTTT. Translating gives CASSRDRSNSPLHF.

V and J are TRBV20-1 and TRBJ1-2; no reliable D call. The V gene lost 3 bases and the J gene lost 3 bases, with 8 bases spanning the gap. Germline CDR1 and CDR2: DFQATT and SNEGSKA (reference sequence). This CDR3 is built from 12 residues. The CDR3 sequence: CSASHDYYGYTF. The CDR3 DNA sequence: TGCAGTGCTAGTCATGATTACTATGGCTACACCTTC.

The gene calls are TRBV5-1 and TRBJ1-1; a weak D match, TRBD1 (6 bases). Germline V gene sequence: CDR1 SGHRS, CDR2 YFSETQ. V lost 2 bases and J lost 3, with 14 bases in between. The CDR3 length is 15 residues. The CDR3 DNA follows: TGCGCCAGCAGCTTAACCGGGACACGGGACACTGAAGCTTTCTTT. Amino acids: CASSLTGTRDTEAFF.

This chain joins TRBV23-1 and TRBJ2-5, with TRBD2 matching over 9 bases. TRBV23-1 is recorded as an ORF, its role being uncertain. V lost 3 bases to trimming and J lost 0 bases; unmatched junction nucleotides: 11. The CDR3 runs to 18 residues. The CDR3 loop is CASSHRASGTDHQETQYF. CDR3 DNA sequence: TGCGCCAGCAGTCATCGGGCTAGCGGGACCGATCACCAAGAGACCCAGTACTTC.

The chain uses TRBV15 and TRBJ1-5; D remains unclear. The CDR3 runs to 15 residues. Germline CDR1 reads LNHNV; CDR2 reads YYDKDF (reference sequence). Trimming removed 2 bases at V and 0 bases at J, with 8 bases between. The CDR3 region has the DNA TGTGCCACCAGCAGACTACAGTCTAGCAATCAGCCCCAGCATTTT. This gives the protein CATSRLQSSNQPQHF.

The sample holds a few counts of this clonotype. This chain links TRBV7-8 with TRBJ2-1, with 11 bases that match TRBD2. The CDR3 runs 18 residues. The junction had 10 bases not matched to a gene; V was cut back by 2 bases and J by 4 bases. CDR1 and CDR2 from the germline V gene are SGHVS and FQNEAQ. CDR3 sequence (DNA): TGTGCCAGCAGCTTACTGAAACTAGCGGGGGCCGGGTACAATGAGCAGTTCTTC. Its protein product is CASSLLKLAGAGYNEQFF.